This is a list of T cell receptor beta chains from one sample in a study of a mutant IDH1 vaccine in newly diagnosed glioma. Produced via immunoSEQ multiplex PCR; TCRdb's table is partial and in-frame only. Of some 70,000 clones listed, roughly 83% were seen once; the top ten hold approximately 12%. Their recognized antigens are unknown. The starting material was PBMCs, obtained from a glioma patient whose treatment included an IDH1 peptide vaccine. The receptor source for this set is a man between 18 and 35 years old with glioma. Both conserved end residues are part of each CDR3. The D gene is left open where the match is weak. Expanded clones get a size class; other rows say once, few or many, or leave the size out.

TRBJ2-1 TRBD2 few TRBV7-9 TGTGCCAGCCTAAAGGGGCTAGCGGGAGGGCCGTGGGATGAGCAGTTCTTC CASLKGLAGGPWDEQFF
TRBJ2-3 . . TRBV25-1 TGTGCCAGCAGTCGGATGGGGGGAAGCACAGATACGCAGTATTTT CASSRMGGSTDTQYF
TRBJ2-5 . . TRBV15 TGTGCCACCAGCATCGGGGACTACCAAGAGACCCAGTACTTC CATSIGDYQETQYF
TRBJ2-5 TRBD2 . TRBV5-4 TGTGCCAGCAGCTTGTTCGGCGGGGGGCCGGGGGAGACCCAGTACTTC CASSLFGGGPGETQYF
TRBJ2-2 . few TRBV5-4 TGTGCCAGCTCTGGGTTCACCGGGGAGCTGTTTTTT CASSGFTGELFF
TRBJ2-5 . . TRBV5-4 TGTGCCAGCAGCTTGTCCCAAGAGACCCAGTACTTC CASSLSQETQYF
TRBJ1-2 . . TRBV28 TGTGCCAGCAGCCTCATGAGCTATGGCTACACCTTC CASSLMSYGYTF
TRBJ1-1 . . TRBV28 TGTGCCAGCAGTGTCACGGGGGCTTTTCGGTCTGAAGCTTTCTTT CASSVTGAFRSEAFF
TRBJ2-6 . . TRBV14 TGTGCCAGCAGCGCAAGACGCGGGACTCGGGACAGAAACTCTGGGGCCAACGTCCTGACTTTC CASSARRGTRDRNSGANVLTF
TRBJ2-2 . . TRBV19 TGTGCCAGTAGTAGCAGGGTGAACACCGGGGAGCTGTTTTTT CASSSRVNTGELFF
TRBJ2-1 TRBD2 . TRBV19 TGTGCCAGTAGTATGGAGGGACTAGCGGGAATCCATGAGCAGTTCTTC CASSMEGLAGIHEQFF
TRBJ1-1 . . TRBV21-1 TGTGCCAGCACCGGAGGACTGGTGAACACTGAAGCTTTCTTT CASTGGLVNTEAFF
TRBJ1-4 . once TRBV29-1 TGCAGCGTTGCCCTCCTGGGAGGGGGTAATGAAAAACTGTTTTTT CSVALLGGGNEKLFF
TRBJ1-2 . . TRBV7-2 TGTGCCAGCATGGAGATCACAGGAGTCTATGGCTACACCTTC CASMEITGVYGYTF
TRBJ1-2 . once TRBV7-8 TGTGCCAGCAGCTTAGCGGGAGCAGCGACTACCTATGGCTACACCTTC CASSLAGAATTYGYTF
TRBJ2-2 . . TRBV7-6 TGTGCCAGCAGCCCCCAGCCGCGGGGACGGATGAACACCGGGGAGCTGTTTTTT CASSPQPRGRMNTGELFF
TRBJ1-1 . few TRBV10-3 TGTGCCATCAGTGAGAGTACGCGGGGGGGGACTGAAGCTTTCTTT CAISESTRGGTEAFF
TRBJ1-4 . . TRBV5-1 TGCGCCAGCAGCTTGGGGTCAAGGGCAACTAATGAAAAACTGTTTTTT CASSLGSRATNEKLFF
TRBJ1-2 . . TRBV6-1 TGTGCCAGCAGAACCGGGACAAACTATGGCTACACCTTC CASRTGTNYGYTF
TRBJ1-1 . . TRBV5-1 TGCGCCAGCAGCTTGGCCAGGATAAACACTGAAGCTTTCTTT CASSLARINTEAFF
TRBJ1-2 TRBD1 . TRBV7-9 TGTGCCAGCAGCGTTAGCCTTAGCGGAGACAGGGGGCGCGGATATGGCTACACCTTC CASSVSLSGDRGRGYGYTF
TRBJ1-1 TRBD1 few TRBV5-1 TGCGCCAGCAGCTTGGGGGACAGGGAAGCTTTCTTT CASSLGDREAFF
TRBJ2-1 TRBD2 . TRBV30 TGTGCCTGGAGACAAGGGACTAGCGGGTACAATGAGCAGTTCTTC CAWRQGTSGYNEQFF
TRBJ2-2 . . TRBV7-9 TGTGCCAGCAGCCCCCCCTTGGGAGACGACACCGGGGAGCTGTTTTTT CASSPPLGDDTGELFF
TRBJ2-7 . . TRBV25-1 TGTGCCAGCAGTGAATACCAAGGGGGAACGGCAAGCTCCTACGAGCAGTACTTC CASSEYQGGTASSYEQYF
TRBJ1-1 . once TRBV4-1 TGCGCCAGCAGCCAAACCCTTCTACAGGGCCGAAACACTGAAGCTTTCTTT CASSQTLLQGRNTEAFF
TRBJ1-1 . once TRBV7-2 TGTGCCAGCAGTCTGACCTGGGGGACTCAAGCTTTCTTT CASSLTWGTQAFF
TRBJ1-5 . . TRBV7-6 TGTGCCAGCAGCTTAGTTCAAGGGGGGCAGCCCCAGCATTTT CASSLVQGGQPQHF
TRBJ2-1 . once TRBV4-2 TGTGCCAGCAGCCAAGATTTAGACGCATACAATGAGCAGTTCTTC CASSQDLDAYNEQFF
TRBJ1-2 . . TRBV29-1 TGCAGCGTTGTCCCCCGGGACCGCTATACAGGCTACACCTTC CSVVPRDRYTGYTF
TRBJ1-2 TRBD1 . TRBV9 TGTGCCAGCAGCGTGGCTGGACAGGGTACCTATGGCTACACCTTC CASSVAGQGTYGYTF
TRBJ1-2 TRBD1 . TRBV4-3 TGCGCCAGCAGCCTGGACAGGGGGTTGACGAACTATGGCTACACCTTC CASSLDRGLTNYGYTF
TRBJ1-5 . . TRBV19 TGTGCCAGTAGAATCAAGGGTAGCAATCAGCCCCAGCATTTT CASRIKGSNQPQHF
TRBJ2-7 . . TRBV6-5 TGTGCCAGCAGCAGGACAGCTTCCTACGAGCAGTACTTC CASSRTASYEQYF
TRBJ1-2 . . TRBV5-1 TGCGCCAGCAGCCCAAAGCGGGGGGCCGGCTATGGCTACACCTTC CASSPKRGAGYGYTF
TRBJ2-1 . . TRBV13 TGTGCCAGCAGCTTGAGGGGGGGACGGGAGCAGTTCTTC CASSLRGGREQFF
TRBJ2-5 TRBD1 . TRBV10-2 TGCGCCAGCAGTGAGAACAGGGGCCTGGGAGAGACCCAGTACTTC CASSENRGLGETQYF